This entry lists 22 T cell receptor beta chains sequenced from one sample in a study of identical twins. TCRdb reprocessed the 5' RACE reads with MiXCR, giving one entry per CDR3 protein. This sample has 1.5 million to 2 million distinct CDR3 sequences, with about 31% found just once. Sequenced material: cord blood. The source is a newborn girl in good health.

In its sample, this clonotype was seen a few times. The chain combines TRBV12-3 or TRBV12-4 with TRBJ2-3; D gene unclear. The CDR3 contains 13 residues. V gave up 3 bases and J gave up 2 bases, with 6 bases separating them. The CDR3 region has the DNA TGTGCCAGCAGTTTTTACCACACAGATACGCAGTATTTT. Its translation is CASSFYHTDTQYF.

This clonotype was picked up a small number of times. As DNA, the CDR3 is TGCAGTGCCCAATCTTACACTGAAGCTTTCTTT. This encodes CSAQSYTEAFF. The chain combines TRBV20-1 with TRBJ1-1, with D unresolved. CDR1 is DFQATT and CDR2 is SNEGSKA in the germline V gene (reference sequence). The CDR3 length is 11 residues. The ends were cut back, 6 bases at V and 3 bases at J, with 8 bases in the middle.

The V and J genes are TRBV18 and TRBJ2-3; tentative D call: TRBD2 (6 bases). CDR1 KGHSH and CDR2 LQKENI come from the germline V gene. The CDR3 spans 19 residues. The V gene lost 6 bases and the J gene lost 3 bases, with 28 bases spanning the gap. The CDR3: CASSYRTVGRELRTDTQYF. CDR3 coding DNA: TGTGCCAGCTCCTATAGGACGGTCGGGAGAGAGCTAAGGACAGATACGCAGTATTTT. Combining the CDR3 with reference TRBV18 and TRBJ2-3 gives the whole variable domain NAGVMQNPRHLVRRRGQEARLRCSPMKGHSHVYWYRQLPEEGLKFMVYLQKENIIDESGMPKERFSAEFPKEGPSILRIQQVVRGDSAAYFCASSYRTVGRELRTDTQYFGPGTRLTVL.

V usage is TRBV20-1 and J usage is TRBJ1-5; D is perhaps TRBD1 (6 bases). Trimming took 1 base from V and 7 from J, leaving 20 bases between them. The CDR3 runs to 16 residues. Germline-derived CDR1 and CDR2 are DFQATT and SNEGSKA (reference sequence). Written as DNA, the CDR3 is TGCAGTGCTAGAGGCGGGGGGCTGGGGTGGGACCAGCCCCAGCATTTT. Translation: CSARGGGLGWDQPQHF.

This clonotype was found many times. The chain joins TRBV20-1 to TRBJ2-5; D is undetermined. The V end was cut by 3 bases, the J end by 2 bases, with 16 bases between. Germline assignment: CDR1 DFQATT and CDR2 SNEGSKA (reference sequence). The CDR3 is 15 amino acids. The CDR3 DNA reads as TGCAGTGCTAGGATGTCGACATCTTTACAAGAGACCCAGTACTTC. Encoded protein: CSARMSTSLQETQYF.

This clonotype was seen a few times. The V and J genes are TRBV5-1 and TRBJ2-1; tentatively, D is TRBD2 (5 bases). The CDR3 covers 13 residues. The ends were cut back, 4 bases at V and 4 bases at J, with 9 bases in the middle. CDR1 and CDR2 (germline): SGHRS, YFSETQ. CDR3 sequence (DNA): TGCGCCAGCAGCACGGGAATATACAATGAGCAGTTCTTC. Translation: CASSTGIYNEQFF.

The rearrangement uses TRBV6-5 and TRBJ1-5; 8 bases fit TRBD1. This CDR3 has 15 amino acids. CDR1 is MNHEY, CDR2 SVGAGI, per germline. The V and J ends lost 0 bases and 4 bases, in that order; junction bases with no gene match: 2. In DNA form, the CDR3 reads TGTGCCAGCAGTTACTCGGGACAGGCAAATCAGCCCCAGCATTTT. It yields the protein CASSYSGQANQPQHF.

V gene TRBV10-3 combines with J gene TRBJ1-2, with 8 bases identical to TRBD1. Germline values: CDR1 ENHRY, CDR2 SYGVKD. The CDR3 covers 14 residues. Germline trimming cut 6 bases from V and 5 bases from J; bases unmatched to any gene: 8. The CDR3 region is CAISEGQVPYGYTF. The CDR3, as DNA: TGTGCCATCAGCGAGGGACAGGTTCCGTATGGCTACACCTTC.

The genes are TRBV6-6 and TRBJ1-2, with a weak D call TRBD1 (5 bases). This CDR3 has 15 amino acids. Trimming shortened V by 2 bases and J by 3 bases, and 13 bases separated the two germline ends. In germline, CDR1 is MNHNY, CDR2 SVGAGI (reference sequence). Here the CDR3 reads CASSYTAARDYGYTF. The CDR3 DNA follows: TGTGCCAGCAGTTACACAGCCGCCAGGGACTATGGCTACACCTTC.

The rearrangement links TRBV7-2 to TRBJ1-4; D ambiguous. There are 14 residues in the CDR3. CDR1 and CDR2 from the germline V gene are SGHTA and FQGNSA. V lost 1 base, J lost 7 bases, and 10 bases lay in between. CDR3 in amino acids: CASSLVGSGEKLFF. The CDR3 bases are TGTGCCAGCAGCTTAGTAGGGTCAGGTGAAAAACTGTTTTTT.

The J gene is TRBJ1-4, the V gene TRBV28, with 10 bases that match TRBD1. This CDR3 contains 14 residues. The V gene end was trimmed by 5 bases and the J gene end by 8 bases; junction bases not matched to a gene: 5. CDR1 is MDHEN and CDR2 is SYDVKM in the germline V gene. DNA of the CDR3: TGTGCCAGCAGTCGCACGGGACAGGGGGAAAAACTGTTTTTT. Its protein is CASSRTGQGEKLFF.

In its sample, this clonotype was seen many times. The chain uses TRBV9 and TRBJ1-2; TRBD1 aligns across 9 bases. Germline V gene data show CDR1 as SGDLS and CDR2 as YYNGEE. J gave up 7 bases and V 2 bases, and 0 bases lay outside the gene matches. The CDR3 contains 12 residues. CDR3 coding DNA: TGTGCCAGCAGCGTGACAGGGGGTGGCTACACCTTC. Translated: CASSVTGGGYTF.

This clonotype was found many times. V is TRBV5-1 and J is TRBJ2-5; D is uncertain. The CDR3 sequence is 12 residues long. V was trimmed by 2 bases and J by 1 base, leaving 3 bases between them. The germline CDR1 and CDR2 sequences are SGHRS and YFSETQ. This CDR3 reads CASSFSQETQYF. The CDR3 region has the DNA TGCGCCAGCAGCTTTTCCCAAGAGACCCAGTACTTC. Based on the CDR3 plus reference TRBV5-1 and TRBJ2-5, the full variable domain is KAGVTQTPRYLIKTRGQQVTLSCSPISGHRSVSWYQQTPGQGLQFLFEYFSETQRNKGNFPGRFSGRQFSNSRSEMNVSTLELGDSALYLCASSFSQETQYFGPGTRLLVL.

This chain joins TRBV28 and TRBJ2-2, with 10 bases fitting TRBD2. Germline V gene data show CDR1 as MDHEN and CDR2 as SYDVKM. V lost 11 bases to trimming and J lost 4 bases; unmatched junction nucleotides: 7. This CDR3 has 14 residues. The CDR3 bases are TGTGCCTCGAAGAGCGGGAGGGCCACCGGGGAGCTGTTTTTT. Encoded protein: CASKSGRATGELFF.

For this clonotype: This may arise from a read error, as a much more abundant clone is one base away. The V call is TRBV7-9, the J call TRBJ2-7, with 9 bases aligning to TRBD2. This CDR3 region has 13 residues. V shed 5 bases and J 7 bases; nucleotides not matched to a gene: 6. Germline lookup yields CDR1 SEHNR and CDR2 FQNEAQ (reference sequence). The CDR3 coding sequence is TGTGCCAGCAGCAGGCGGGGGGGCAATGAGCAGTACTTC. It yields the protein CASSRRGGNEQYF.

The V call is TRBV27, the J call TRBJ1-2; the D gene is possibly TRBD1 (5 bases). Germline CDR1 is MNHEY and CDR2 is SMNVEV (reference sequence). The CDR3 has 16 residues. The ends were cut back, 3 bases at V and 5 bases at J, with 19 bases in the middle. CDR3 bases: TGTGCCAGCAGTTTTGGCCGGGGCGGACCCTTATATGGCTACACCTTC. Its translation: CASSFGRGGPLYGYTF.

In this sample, this clonotype turned up once. A clone one base away is much larger, so this may be a read error. The CDR3 reads CATSDLYQPQHF. The CDR3 DNA follows: TGTGCCACCAGTGATTTGTATCAGCCCCAGCATTTT. The rearrangement links TRBV24-1 to TRBJ1-5, with D hard to call. CDR1 and CDR2 from the germline V gene are KGHDR and SFDVKD. The CDR3 consists of 12 residues. Deletions cut 0 bases from V and 5 bases from J, with 1 base between.

V usage is TRBV9 and J usage is TRBJ2-3; 11 nucleotides match TRBD2. Germline assignment: CDR1 SGDLS and CDR2 YYNGEE. V was clipped by 0 bases and J by 2 bases; unmatched bases: 5. CDR3 length: 17 amino acids. The CDR3 loop is CASSVEVAGGPTDTQYF. The DNA for the CDR3 is TGTGCCAGCAGCGTAGAGGTAGCGGGAGGGCCCACAGATACGCAGTATTTT.

As for this clonotype: A single base separates this from a much larger clone, so it may be a read error. CDR3 DNA: TGCAGTGCTAGAGCGACAGGGGGCTATGGCTACACCTTC. It codes for CSARATGGYGYTF. V usage is TRBV20-1 and J usage is TRBJ1-2, with TRBD1 matching 9 bases. After removal of 1 base from V and 4 bases from J, the junction contained 1 base not matched to a gene. The CDR3 is 13 amino acids. Germline V gives CDR1 DFQATT, CDR2 SNEGSKA (reference sequence).

This chain joins TRBV3-1 and TRBJ2-5; D not resolved. The germline V gene encodes CDR1 LGHDT and CDR2 YNNKEL (reference sequence). The CDR3 runs to 13 residues. The V gene lost 0 bases and the J gene lost 5 bases, with 7 bases spanning the gap. In nucleotides, the CDR3 is TGTGCCAGCAGCCAAGATTATCTCGAGACCCAGTACTTC. Amino acid sequence: CASSQDYLETQYF.

The chain couples TRBV12-3 or TRBV12-4 to TRBJ1-5; D uncertain. The CDR3 contains 12 residues. The V gene lost 3 bases and the J gene lost 5 bases, with 5 bases spanning the gap. CDR3 DNA: TGTGCCAGCAGTTTCACGGATCAGCCCCAGCATTTT. Translating gives CASSFTDQPQHF.

This clonotype has more than one count but fewer than ten. This chain joins TRBV20-1 and TRBJ2-5; D is possibly TRBD1 or TRBD2 (5 bases each). The germline CDR1 and CDR2 sequences are DFQATT and SNEGSKA (reference sequence). With 0 bases removed from V and 0 bases from J, the gap between germline ends came to 20 bases. The CDR3 runs 18 residues. The CDR3 sequence: CSAREGDLIPAHQETQYF. CDR3 in DNA: TGCAGTGCTAGAGAGGGGGACCTAATCCCCGCCCACCAAGAGACCCAGTACTTC.